The present entry profiles one TCR beta chain with its context. Its antigen remains undetermined. Per-nucleotide qualities are absent, and no much larger clonotype sits a single base away. The sample belongs to a study of T cells in Graves' hyperthyroidism and ophthalmopathy (dated by TCRdb to the late 2010s). Turning to the overall study: Peripheral blood samples were taken at the time of initial diagnosis, prior to any treatment. TCR V-J signatures able to tell the groups apart were searched for in a discovery cohort of 95 or so patients, of whom 43 had Graves' ophthalmopathy and roughly 58 had stable Graves' hyperthyroidism. The roughly 100 discovery patients were randomly divided into training and test sets at a 7:3 ratio. According to the paper, TCR Vbeta CDR3 sequencing was carried out on over 130 peripheral blood samples, which came from 40 to 45 ophthalmopathy, approximately 72 hyperthyroidism and approximately 17 progressor patients. An independent validation cohort of some 18 hyperthyroidism patients and about 16 patients who later progressed to ophthalmopathy tested prospective prediction of ophthalmopathy. Once sampling was done, hyperthyroidism patients were given methimazole at a starting dose of 30 mg daily, whereas ophthalmopathy patients were given high-dose intravenous methylprednisolone. In roughly six Graves' hyperthyroidism patients, the study also compared T-cell repertoires from thyroid tissue with T-cell repertoires from blood.

General study outcomes and caveats: Blood samples also contained most of the expanded thyroid clonotypes (frequency above 0.001), which suggests that blood repertoires may reflect thyroid immune responses. No statistical method was used to fix the sample size in advance, and group allocation was not hidden from the investigators. In cross-validation, a model built on a 13 V-J signature told ophthalmopathy apart from stable hyperthyroidism with 87.88% sensitivity and about 81% specificity, and in testing the same model reached 80%/75%. During validation, the model predicted progression to ophthalmopathy a median of approximately 6 months ahead of onset, with roughly 65% sensitivity and 72% to 85% specificity.

CDR1 and CDR2, looked up from the germline V gene (reference sequence), are SEHNR and FQNEAQ. Including cysteine and phenylalanine, the CDR3 has 15 amino acids. Solely the CDR3 DNA is kept, with 45 bases framed from the first base. V and J lose 2 bases and 3 bases, and a span of 13 bases separates them. The TCR beta CDR3 regions were amplified from RNA transcripts. The TCR CDR3 was subjected to a first round of RT-PCR using the HTBI primer set and the Qiagen OneStep RT-PCR kit. A second multiplex PCR round built the libraries, followed by size selection and purification. Sequencing of the libraries was done on an Illumina HiSeq2000 using paired-end 100 bp reads. As for the authors' bioinformatics: SOAPnuke was used to process the raw data, throwing out any read that contained adapters or uncalled bases, had a mean Phred below 15, or lacked an exact constant-primer or identifier match. High-quality paired reads were merged using COPE v1.2.5, and each unique nucleotide sequence was defined as a clonotype. Clonotypes were aligned to IMGT TRBV, TRBD and TRBJ reference segments using MiTCR v1.1. Analysis was restricted to V-J combinations with a frequency above 0.0001, which covered roughly 99% of repertoires. The TCS score was defined as F50 (clonal expansion) divided by E x V (chaos), with BLOSUM62-based TCRdist calculated between CDR3 peptides within each V-J. Welch's t-statistics and random forest reduced roughly 500 V-J features to about 12, which were used in a naive Bayes classifier (R e1071). The public reads were quality trimmed at Q25 with fastp and then assembled into clones with MiXCR by TCRdb, keeping productive beta chains. Records with the same CDR3 protein are collapsed into one entry carrying the most frequent genes and DNA. The V and J calls reflect TCRdb's pipeline rather than the authors' work. In all, the sample holds 600,000 or so distinct CDR3 sequences, and roughly 15% of those were seen once. The ten largest clones take up around 13% of the sample.

In the ophthalmopathy patients, disease was moderately to severely active, with a Clinical Activity Score of 3 or more, a NOSPECS grade of 4 or more, and a duration of less than 3 months. Any patient with an uncontrolled infection, another autoimmune disease, pregnancy or lactation was excluded. Diagnoses relied on clinical symptoms, serum thyroxine and TRAb, thyroid ultrasound and orbital computed tomography. Ficoll-Paque density gradient centrifugation was used to isolate PBMCs from approximately 11 ml of fresh peripheral blood. Trizol reagent was used to extract total RNA, and RNA quality was then checked on an Agilent 2100 Bioanalyzer.

The specimen was blood. The sequence is built from TRBV7-9 and TRBJ2-5; D gene: possibly TRBD1, on 6 matching bases. This TCR came from a woman aged 50 to 60 with Graves' ophthalmopathy. The nucleotide sequence reads TGTGCCAGCAGCTTATGGGGCAGGGGAGAAGAGACCCAGTACTTC. Its protein product is CASSLWGRGEETQYF.